Following are 18 T cell receptor beta chains from one sample sequenced in a study of cytomegalovirus exposure and HLA in healthy donors. The PCR had 60 Vbeta and 13 Jbeta primers. Libraries were prepared by immunoSEQ multiplex PCR; TCRdb keeps only in-frame clonotypes and omits some of them. The sample holds tens of thousands of clones. Sequencing was done on a sample of PBMCs. The receptor source for this set is a male donor in good health and CMV-seropositive.

The chain carries TRBV6-5 and TRBJ1-1, with D possibly matching TRBD1 (6 bases). The CDR3 loop spans 14 amino acids. CDR1 and CDR2 from the germline V gene are MNHEY and SVGAGI. Trimming shortened V by 5 bases and J by 1 base, and 11 bases separated the two germline ends. CDR3 sequence reads: CASSLPGENTEAFF. DNA of the CDR3: TGTGCCAGCAGTCTCCCAGGGGAGAACACTGAAGCTTTCTTT.

The chain uses TRBV18 and TRBJ1-5; 8 bases fit TRBD1. CDR1 is KGHSH, CDR2 LQKENI, per germline. J lost 7 bases, V lost 6 bases, and 8 bases had no gene match. This CDR3 region has 14 residues. CDR3 sequence: CASSPDRGHQPQHF. In nucleotides, the CDR3 is TGTGCCAGCTCTCCCGACAGGGGACACCAGCCCCAGCATTTT. Full variable domain (rest looked up from reference TRBV18 and TRBJ1-5): NAGVMQNPRHLVRRRGQEARLRCSPMKGHSHVYWYRQLPEEGLKFMVYLQKENIIDESGMPKERFSAEFPKEGPSILRIQQVVRGDSAAYFCASSPDRGHQPQHFGDGTRLSIL.

The chain joins TRBV6-1 to TRBJ1-5; D possibly corresponds to TRBD1 (5 bases). Trimming took off 7 bases at V and 4 bases at J, with 8 bases between the two ends. Germline CDR1 reads MNHNS; CDR2 reads SASEGT. This CDR3 has 12 residues. This CDR3 is CASKGANQPQHF. CDR3 nucleotides: TGTGCCAGCAAAGGGGCAAATCAGCCCCAGCATTTT.

The chain employs TRBV6-5 and TRBJ2-7; 11 bases map to TRBD2. Germline CDR1 and CDR2: MNHEY and SVGAGI. The CDR3 loop spans 15 amino acids. The ends lost 5 bases at V and 2 bases at J; junction bases unmatched: 5. The CDR3 protein is CASSAVAGGAYEQYF. CDR3 DNA sequence: TGTGCCAGCAGTGCTGTAGCGGGAGGGGCCTACGAGCAGTACTTC.

CDR3 sequence (DNA): TGTGCCAGCAGCTCCCAGATCGGAGGGGCCACTGAAGCTTTCTTT. Protein sequence: CASSSQIGGATEAFF. V usage is TRBV7-9 and J usage is TRBJ1-1, with D possibly matching TRBD1 (5 bases). The CDR3 runs to 15 residues. CDR1 is SEHNR and CDR2 is FQNEAQ in the germline V gene (reference sequence). V lost 4 bases, J lost 4 bases, and 16 bases lay in between.

This chain joins TRBV2 and TRBJ2-5; 10 nucleotides match TRBD1. The V gene's germline CDR1 is SNHLY and CDR2 FYNNEI. The CDR3 extends over 14 amino acids. J gave up 4 bases and V 9 bases, and 8 bases lay outside the gene matches. The CDR3 nucleotides read TGTGCCAGTTGGGACAGGGGTTTAAGAGAGACCCAGTACTTC. Translated: CASWDRGLRETQYF.

The chain joins TRBV29-1 to TRBJ1-1; D is ambiguous. This CDR3 is 11 amino acids long. Germline V gives CDR1 SQVTM, CDR2 ANQGSEA. Trimming pared 5 bases from V and 1 base from J, leaving 5 bases between. CDR3 region: CSVTENTEAFF. The CDR3 DNA reads TGCAGCGTTACTGAGAACACTGAAGCTTTCTTT.

This sequence joins TRBV9 and TRBJ2-1; a possible D gene is TRBD1 (6 bases). The V end lost 0 bases, the J end lost 0 bases, and 7 bases lay between the germline ends. Germline loops: CDR1 SGDLS, CDR2 YYNGEE. This CDR3 is 15 amino acids long. The CDR3 DNA reads TGTGCCAGCAGCGTAGGGACAGTCTCCTACAATGAGCAGTTCTTC. It codes for CASSVGTVSYNEQFF.

The chain uses TRBV7-9 and TRBJ2-7; 10 bases match TRBD1. CDR1 and CDR2 (germline): SEHNR, FQNEAQ (reference sequence). Trimming took 1 base from V and 6 from J; bases not matched to a gene: 3. The CDR3 sequence is 14 residues long. The DNA for the CDR3 is TGTGCCAGCAGCTTAGGGGACAGGGGAATCGAGCAGTACTTC. Its translation: CASSLGDRGIEQYF.

As regards this clone: The junction differs from germline at one of its ends, possibly a read error. The V call is TRBV9, the J call TRBJ2-1; no clear D gene. The CDR3 has 14 residues. Per germline, CDR1 SGDLS and CDR2 YYNGEE. CDR3 residues: CASSGAYSDNEQFF. CDR3 sequence (DNA): TGTGCCAGCAGTGGTGCCTACTCCGACAATGAGCAGTTCTTC.

The gene calls are TRBV5-1 and TRBJ1-6; 8 bases are a match to TRBD1. V lost 4 bases, J lost 10 bases, and 7 bases stayed unmatched. Germline CDR1 is SGHRS and CDR2 is YFSETQ. This CDR3 has 14 amino acids. The CDR3 sequence is CASSLGQEHSPLHF. For the CDR3, the DNA is TGCGCCAGCAGCCTGGGACAGGAACACTCACCCCTCCACTTT.

The V and J genes are TRBV6-5 and TRBJ1-2; 8 bases agree with TRBD1. Trimming took 5 bases from V and 6 from J; bases not matched to a gene: 5. The CDR3 extends over 13 amino acids. Germline V gene lookup returns CDR1 MNHEY and CDR2 SVGAGI. The CDR3 loop reads CASSVRGPDGYTF. In DNA form, the CDR3 reads TGTGCCAGCAGTGTCAGGGGGCCGGATGGCTACACCTTC.

The chain has TRBV30 and TRBJ1-2; TRBD1 is a possible D gene (6 bases). CDR1 is GTSNPN, CDR2 SVGIG, per germline (reference sequence). The CDR3 has 12 amino acids. V lost 0 bases and J 8 bases, leaving 10 bases between the germline ends. The CDR3 DNA follows: TGTGCCTGGAGTGTCTGGGGGGGCGGCTACACCTTC. This sequence encodes CAWSVWGGGYTF.

This sequence joins TRBV11-2 and TRBJ2-3, with 8 nucleotides matching TRBD2. The CDR3 consists of 12 residues. Germline V gene data show CDR1 as SGHAT and CDR2 as FQNNGV. The V segment lost 3 bases and the J segment 8 bases; nucleotides outside the gene matches: 1. CDR3 bases: TGTGCCAGCAGCTTCGGGGGGGGTACGCAGTATTTT. Translating it yields CASSFGGGTQYF.

The chain uses TRBV4-3 and TRBJ2-3, with 10 bases identical to TRBD2. The CDR3 consists of 18 residues. The germline V gene encodes CDR1 LGHNA and CDR2 YSLEER. After removal of 0 bases from V and 5 bases from J, the junction contained 11 bases not matched to a gene. The CDR3 DNA reads TGCGCCAGCAGCCAAGAATTCCCTAGCGGGAGAGAGGTAGATACGCAGTATTTT. Its translation is CASSQEFPSGREVDTQYF.

The chain has TRBV7-9 and TRBJ1-6; D may be TRBD1 (6 bases). V was clipped by 4 bases and J by 0 bases, with 13 bases between them. The germline V gene encodes CDR1 SEHNR and CDR2 FQNEAQ (reference sequence). This CDR3 comprises 17 residues. The CDR3 region is CASSSRQASSYNSPLHF. CDR3 sequence (DNA): TGTGCCAGCAGCTCCCGACAGGCTAGCTCCTATAATTCACCCCTCCACTTT.

The chain couples TRBV6-5 to TRBJ1-5; D is uncertain. V dropped 6 bases and J dropped 0 bases, with 9 bases sitting between them. The CDR3 consists of 14 residues. CDR1 MNHEY and CDR2 SVGAGI come from the germline V gene. The chain's CDR3 is CASSLEYSNQPQHF. The CDR3, as DNA: TGTGCCAGCAGCCTGGAGTATAGCAATCAGCCCCAGCATTTT.

The rearrangement uses TRBV30 and TRBJ1-6; no firm D call. This CDR3 region has 13 residues. V lost 8 bases, J lost 9 bases, and 17 bases lay in between. From germline, CDR1 is GTSNPN and CDR2 SVGIG (reference sequence). CDR3 in DNA: TGTGCCGCATTTTCGGGAACCCTTTCACCCCTCCACTTT. This sequence encodes CAAFSGTLSPLHF.